Listed below are T cell receptor beta chains from one sample, sequenced in a study of shared clonotypes between healthy human individuals. Assay: immunoSEQ multiplex PCR; the TCRdb copy retains only in-frame clones and omits some. The table lists 850,000 to 1,200,000 clones, more than 60% of them singletons. The sequencing input was memory CD4+ T cells sorted from blood. All receptors come from a man between 18 and 35 years old in good health. CDR3s include the opening cysteine and the closing phenylalanine or tryptophan. The D gene is left open where the match is weak. Clone size, where shown, is once, few, many, or a class for clones that have expanded.

j_call,v_call,clone_size,d_call,cdr3_aa,cdr3_nt
TRBJ2-2,TRBV7-3,once,NA,CASSPSMVRRGELFF,TGTGCCAGCAGCCCCTCTATGGTTCGAAGGGGGGAGCTGTTTTTT
TRBJ1-2,TRBV5-6,few,NA,CASSLAAMEVRGYTF,TGTGCCAGCAGCTTGGCCGCAATGGAGGTCCGCGGCTACACCTTC
TRBJ2-2,TRBV6-5,NA,TRBD1,CASRDTGGASGELFF,TGTGCCAGCAGGGATACAGGGGGCGCATCCGGGGAGCTGTTTTTT
TRBJ1-1,TRBV28,NA,TRBD1,CASSPGQGGLAFF,TGTGCCAGCAGCCCGGGACAGGGGGGCCTCGCTTTCTTT
TRBJ1-2,TRBV28,NA,NA,CAIKDSSNYGYTF,TGTGCCATCAAAGACAGCTCTAACTATGGCTACACCTTC
TRBJ2-5,TRBV10-2,NA,TRBD1,CASKGARKTGERETQYF,TGCGCCTCCAAGGGGGCGCGGAAGACTGGGGAGCGAGAGACCCAGTACTTC
TRBJ2-2,TRBV5-8,NA,NA,CASSPSRARRTAGELFF,TGTGCCAGCAGCCCCAGTCGGGCCAGGAGAACGGCCGGGGAGCTGTTTTTT
TRBJ1-2,TRBV5-1,NA,NA,CASRATGYGYTF,TGCGCCAGCAGGGCCACAGGGTACGGCTACACCTTC
TRBJ1-5,TRBV5-6,NA,NA,CASSLAGARIEQPQHF,TGTGCCAGCAGCTTGGCGGGGGCGAGGATCGAGCAGCCCCAGCATTTT
TRBJ2-5,TRBV11-2,NA,TRBD1,CASSLSGQGSETQYF,TGTGCCAGCAGCCTGTCGGGACAGGGGTCAGAGACCCAGTACTTC
TRBJ2-2,TRBV7-9,NA,NA,CASIKLGRNTGELFF,TGTGCCAGCATCAAGTTGGGTCGGAACACCGGGGAGCTGTTTTTT
TRBJ2-7,TRBV10-2,NA,TRBD2,CASSPGLAGAAEQYF,TGCGCCAGCAGTCCCGGACTAGCGGGAGCTGCCGAGCAGTACTTC
TRBJ2-1,TRBV11-3,NA,NA,CASSLILGNEQFF,TGTGCCAGCAGCTTAATTTTGGGGAATGAGCAGTTCTTC
TRBJ2-2,TRBV5-4,NA,NA,CASSPRGSGGELFF,TGTGCCAGCAGCCCGCGGGGCTCTGGCGGGGAGCTGTTTTTT
TRBJ2-7,TRBV14,NA,TRBD2,CASSPRPGTSGSYEQYF,TGTGCCAGCAGCCCGCGACCCGGGACTAGCGGCTCCTACGAGCAGTACTTC
TRBJ1-1,TRBV5-1,NA,NA,CASSGGGNTEAFF,TGCGCCAGCAGCGGTGGAGGGAACACTGAAGCTTTCTTT
TRBJ1-1,TRBV18,few,NA,CASSPSGTGLTEAFF,TGTGCCAGCTCCCCATCGGGAACAGGGCTCACTGAAGCTTTCTTT
TRBJ1-6,TRBV28,NA,NA,CASNFGRGVASPLHF,TGTGCCAGCAACTTCGGGAGAGGGGTAGCTTCACCCCTCCACTTT
TRBJ2-2,TRBV6-1,once,TRBD2,CASRGLAVAGELFF,TGTGCCAGCAGAGGACTAGCCGTGGCCGGGGAGCTGTTTTTT
TRBJ2-7,TRBV16,NA,NA,CASSQSGPNIGIHEQYF,TGTGCCAGCAGCCAATCCGGGCCAAACATAGGGATTCACGAGCAGTACTTC
TRBJ2-7,TRBV11-2,NA,NA,CASSNMGPYEQYF,TGTGCCAGCAGCAACATGGGCCCCTACGAGCAGTACTTC
TRBJ2-1,TRBV6-1,NA,TRBD2,CAIELAGKINEQFF,TGTGCCATCGAACTAGCGGGTAAAATTAATGAGCAGTTCTTC
TRBJ2-2,TRBV28,once,TRBD1,CASSPIGQGAITGELFF,TGTGCCAGCAGTCCGATCGGACAGGGGGCTATCACCGGGGAGCTGTTTTTT
TRBJ2-5,TRBV28,NA,TRBD1,CASSLFRDRGETQYF,TGTGCCAGCAGTTTATTCCGGGACAGGGGAGAGACCCAGTACTTC
TRBJ1-6,TRBV6-5,NA,NA,CASRQPGHGSPLHF,TGTGCCAGCAGACAGCCGGGACATGGGTCACCCCTCCACTTT
TRBJ1-2,TRBV6-5,NA,NA,CASSYSGHDLLGGYTF,TGTGCCAGCAGTTACTCCGGGCACGATCTCTTGGGCGGCTACACCTTC
TRBJ1-6,TRBV19,NA,TRBD1,CASSIGGGDSPYNSPLHF,TGTGCCAGTAGTATCGGGGGAGGGGACAGCCCCTATAATTCACCCCTCCACTTT
TRBJ1-3,TRBV6-1,NA,NA,CASSTAGNTIYF,TGTGCCAGCTCCACCGCAGGAAACACCATATATTTT
TRBJ1-6,TRBV5-1,NA,TRBD1,CASSFEGARNSPLHF,TGCGCCAGCAGCTTCGAGGGGGCTCGCAATTCACCCCTCCACTTT
TRBJ2-5,TRBV30,few,NA,CAWSYQQETQYF,TGTGCCTGGAGTTACCAGCAAGAGACCCAGTACTTC
TRBJ2-3,TRBV11-2,NA,NA,CASSLDSSKTDTQYF,TGTGCCAGCAGCCTGGACAGTTCAAAGACAGATACGCAGTATTTT
TRBJ2-5,TRBV9,NA,NA,CASSVGTTGGQETQYF,TGTGCCAGCAGCGTAGGGACTACCGGGGGCCAAGAGACCCAGTACTTC
TRBJ2-7,TRBV10-3,NA,TRBD2,CATRAGGLSYEQYF,TGTGCCACGAGGGCGGGGGGCCTCTCCTACGAGCAGTACTTC
TRBJ1-1,TRBV1,NA,NA,CTSSQELRTEAFF,TGCACCAGCAGCCAAGAATTACGGACTGAAGCTTTCTTT
TRBJ2-1,TRBV18,NA,NA,CASSPPSLNEQFF,TGTGCCAGCTCACCACCGTCGCTTAATGAGCAGTTCTTC
TRBJ2-1,TRBV7-9,NA,NA,CASSFLVSGARGQFF,TGTGCCAGCAGCTTTTTGGTTAGTGGGGCACGGGGGCAGTTCTTC
TRBJ2-5,TRBV29-1,NA,NA,CSVVVQGVETQYF,TGCAGCGTTGTTGTTCAGGGTGTAGAGACCCAGTACTTC
TRBJ1-5,TRBV5-1,NA,NA,CASSADGARQPQHF,TGCGCCAGCAGCGCGGATGGGGCGCGACAGCCCCAGCATTTT
TRBJ1-1,TRBV10-3,NA,NA,CAISDRGKNTEAFF,TGTGCCATCAGTGATAGGGGAAAGAACACTGAAGCTTTCTTT
TRBJ2-7,TRBV28,NA,TRBD2,CASSRGGPEQYF,TGTGCCAGCAGTAGGGGAGGGCCCGAGCAGTACTTC
TRBJ1-5,TRBV4-1,NA,NA,CASSQGTPGLPQHF,TGCGCCAGCAGCCAAGGGACCCCCGGGTTGCCCCAGCATTTT
TRBJ2-1,TRBV30,NA,TRBD1,CAWSVYKRGTGGAKVTDEQFF,TGTGCCTGGAGTGTATACAAGAGAGGGACAGGGGGCGCAAAGGTCACAGATGAGCAGTTCTTC
TRBJ1-1,TRBV6-1,NA,NA,CASSVTGTDTEAFF,TGTGCCAGCAGTGTAACAGGGACGGACACTGAAGCTTTCTTT
TRBJ2-3,TRBV5-4,NA,NA,CAPGPLDPTAQDTQYF,TGTGCCCCAGGGCCCCTGGACCCGACAGCGCAAGATACGCAGTATTTT
TRBJ1-5,TRBV27,NA,NA,CASSPRRGISNQPQHF,TGTGCCAGCAGCCCTAGGCGGGGGATAAGCAATCAGCCCCAGCATTTT
TRBJ1-5,TRBV9,many,TRBD1,CASSVRDRAASGQPQHF,TGTGCCAGCAGCGTCCGGGACAGGGCCGCCTCAGGGCAGCCCCAGCATTTT
TRBJ1-3,TRBV2,few,NA,CASSGEGTDTIYF,TGTGCCAGCAGCGGAGAGGGAACGGACACCATATATTTT
TRBJ2-7,TRBV11-2,NA,NA,CASSFTGYEQYF,TGTGCCAGCAGCTTCACAGGATACGAGCAGTACTTC
TRBJ2-2,TRBV5-1,once,NA,CASRLGDTGELFF,TGCGCCAGCAGGCTGGGGGACACCGGGGAGCTGTTTTTT
TRBJ1-2,TRBV4-1,NA,TRBD1,CASSQSRTGGSNYGYTF,TGCGCCAGCAGCCAATCCCGGACAGGGGGGTCGAACTATGGCTACACCTTC
TRBJ2-7,TRBV5-6,NA,NA,CASHRDTAYEQYF,TGTGCCAGCCACCGGGACACCGCCTACGAGCAGTACTTC
TRBJ1-5,TRBV15,NA,NA,CATSKLGAVGQPQHF,TGTGCCACCAGCAAATTGGGGGCCGTCGGGCAGCCCCAGCATTTT
TRBJ2-5,TRBV10-3,NA,TRBD1,CAISGRTGEETQYF,TGTGCCATCAGTGGGAGGACAGGGGAAGAGACCCAGTACTTC
TRBJ2-5,TRBV7-2,NA,NA,CASSLKGPQETQYF,TGTGCCAGCAGCTTAAAGGGGCCCCAAGAGACCCAGTACTTC
TRBJ2-7,TRBV19,NA,TRBD2,CASSRLAGSSYEQYF,TGTGCCAGTAGTCGTCTAGCGGGGAGCTCCTACGAGCAGTACTTC
TRBJ2-1,TRBV9,NA,TRBD2,CASSVGFSGLYNEQFF,TGTGCCAGCAGCGTAGGATTTAGCGGGCTATACAATGAGCAGTTCTTC
TRBJ2-3,TRBV4-1,NA,TRBD2,CASSQDRGGRDTQYF,TGCGCCAGCAGCCAAGATCGGGGGGGAAGAGATACGCAGTATTTT